This T cell receptor (beta chain) is from a study of T cell changes during pregnancy in multiple sclerosis. Clones were sequenced by immunoSEQ multiplex PCR, and TCRdb holds only the in-frame ones, with some missing. The sample yields roughly 27,000 clones, roughly 90% seen once. The ends were cut back, 3 bases at V and 3 bases at J, with 6 bases in the middle. The CDR3 covers 12 residues. The germline gives CDR1 MDHEN, CDR2 SYDVKM. The material was CD8+ T cells from peripheral blood mononuclear cells, obtained in the second trimester of pregnancy. The rearrangement joins TRBV28 to TRBJ2-7; TRBD1 is a possible D gene (6 bases). This receptor was obtained from a female donor with multiple sclerosis, enrolled in a pregnancy study. CDR3 sequence: CASSLDSYEQYF. CDR3 DNA: TGTGCCAGCAGTTTGGACAGCTACGAGCAGTACTTC. The full variable domain, rest sourced from reference TRBV28 and TRBJ2-7, is DVKVTQSSRYLVKRTGEKVFLECVQDMDHENMFWYRQDPGLGLRLIYFSYDVKMKEKGDIPEGYSVSREKKERFSLILESASTNQTSMYLCASSLDSYEQYFGPGTRLTVT.